This T cell receptor beta chain was sequenced during a study of T cell responses to AZD1222 COVID-19 vaccine. Study-wide findings and caveats: Two AZD1222 doses significantly raised spike-specific TCR breadth and depth over controls.

Remarks on this clone: What it recognizes is unknown.

Germline-derived CDR1 and CDR2 are SGHVS and FQNEAQ. V gave up 5 bases and J gave up 10 bases; unmatched junction bases: 13. The CDR3 spans 15 residues. Profiled with immunoSEQ multiplex PCR; TCRdb holds only in-frame clones, not every one. Among more than 140,000 clones, more than 70% were seen once, and the ten largest hold approximately 3.1%. The sample was peripheral blood, taken on day 0 of AZD1222 vaccination. This chain uses TRBV7-8 with TRBJ1-5, with 8 bases matching TRBD1. The TCR sequence derives from an adult in good health. CDR3 region: CASSPGTGWPEPQHF. The CDR3 DNA reads TGTGCCAGCAGCCCTGGGACAGGCTGGCCCGAACCCCAGCATTTT.